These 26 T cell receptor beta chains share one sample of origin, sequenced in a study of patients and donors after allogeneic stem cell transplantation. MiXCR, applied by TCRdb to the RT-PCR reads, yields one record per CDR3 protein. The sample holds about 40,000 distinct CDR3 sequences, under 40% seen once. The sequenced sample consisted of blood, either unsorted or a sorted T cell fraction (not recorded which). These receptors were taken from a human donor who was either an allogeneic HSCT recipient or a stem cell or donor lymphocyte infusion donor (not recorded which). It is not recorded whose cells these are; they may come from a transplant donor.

The CDR3 coding sequence is TGTGCCAGCAGTCTGGGACAGGGGGCCTCAGAGACCCAGTACTTC. This gives the protein CASSLGQGASETQYF. V usage is TRBV28 and J usage is TRBJ2-5; the match to TRBD1 covers 12 bases. V dropped 5 bases and J dropped 4; count of bases not matched to a gene: 5. Germline V gene lookup returns CDR1 MDHEN and CDR2 SYDVKM. The CDR3 consists of 15 residues.

CDR3 residues: CSARVYRAPQPQHF. As DNA, the CDR3 is TGCAGTGCTAGAGTATACAGGGCCCCCCAGCCCCAGCATTTT. The genes are TRBV20-1 and TRBJ1-5, with a weak D call TRBD1 (6 bases). The CDR3 covers 14 residues. V lost 1 base and J 7 bases, leaving 14 bases between the germline ends. Germline CDR1 DFQATT, CDR2 SNEGSKA (reference sequence).

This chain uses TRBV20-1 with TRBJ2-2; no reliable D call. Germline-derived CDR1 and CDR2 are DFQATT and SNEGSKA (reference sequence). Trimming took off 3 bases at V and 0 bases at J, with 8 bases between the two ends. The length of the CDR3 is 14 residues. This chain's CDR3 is CSARGLANTGELFF. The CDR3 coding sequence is TGCAGTGCTAGGGGCTTGGCGAACACCGGGGAGCTGTTTTTT.

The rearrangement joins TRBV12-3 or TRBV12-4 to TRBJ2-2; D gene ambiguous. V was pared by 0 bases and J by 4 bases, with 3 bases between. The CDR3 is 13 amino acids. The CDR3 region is CASSLASTGELFF. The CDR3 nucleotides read TGTGCCAGCAGTTTAGCGTCCACCGGGGAGCTGTTTTTT.

CDR3 residues: CASRRAGANTGELFF. The CDR3 DNA follows: TGTGCCAGCAGGAGAGCGGGGGCGAACACCGGGGAGCTGTTTTTT. This chain links TRBV12-3 or TRBV12-4 with TRBJ2-2; 8 bases are a match to TRBD2. V gave up 6 bases and J gave up 0 bases; unmatched junction bases: 3. The CDR3 contains 15 residues.

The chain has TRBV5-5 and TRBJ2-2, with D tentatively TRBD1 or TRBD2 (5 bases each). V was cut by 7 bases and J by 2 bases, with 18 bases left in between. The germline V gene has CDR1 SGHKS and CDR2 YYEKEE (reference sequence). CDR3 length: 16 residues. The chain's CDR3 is CASGHSRDHNTGELFF. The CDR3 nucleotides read TGTGCCAGCGGCCACAGCCGGGACCACAACACCGGGGAGCTGTTTTTT.

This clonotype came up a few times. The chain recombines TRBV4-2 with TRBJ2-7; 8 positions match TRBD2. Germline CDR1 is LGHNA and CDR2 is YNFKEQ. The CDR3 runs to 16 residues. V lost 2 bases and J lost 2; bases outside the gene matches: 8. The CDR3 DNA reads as TGTGCCAGCAGCCAAATCAGCGGGAGATCCCCCTACGAGCAGTACTTC. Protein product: CASSQISGRSPYEQYF.

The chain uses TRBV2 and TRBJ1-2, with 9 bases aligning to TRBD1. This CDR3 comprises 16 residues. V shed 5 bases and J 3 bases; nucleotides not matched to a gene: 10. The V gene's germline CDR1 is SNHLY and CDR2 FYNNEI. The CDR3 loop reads CASSPVDRGEDYGYTF. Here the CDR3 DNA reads TGTGCCAGCAGTCCTGTGGACAGGGGAGAGGACTATGGCTACACCTTC.

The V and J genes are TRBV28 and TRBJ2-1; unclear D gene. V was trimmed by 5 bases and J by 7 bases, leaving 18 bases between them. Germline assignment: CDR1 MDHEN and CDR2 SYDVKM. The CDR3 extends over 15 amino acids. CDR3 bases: TGTGCCAGCAGTCGCGCGGAGCTCACTTGGAATGAGCAGTTCTTC. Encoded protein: CASSRAELTWNEQFF. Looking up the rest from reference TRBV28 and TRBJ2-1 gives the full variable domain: DVKVTQSSRYLVKRTGEKVFLECVQDMDHENMFWYRQDPGLGLRLIYFSYDVKMKEKGDIPEGYSVSREKKERFSLILESASTNQTSMYLCASSRAELTWNEQFFGPGTRLTVL.

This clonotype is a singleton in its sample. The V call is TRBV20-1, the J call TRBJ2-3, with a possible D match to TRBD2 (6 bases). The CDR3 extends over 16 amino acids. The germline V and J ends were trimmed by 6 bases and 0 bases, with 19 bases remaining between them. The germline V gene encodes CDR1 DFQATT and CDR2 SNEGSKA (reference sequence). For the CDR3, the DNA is TGCAGTGCGTACCGCGGGACGGCCCTTAGCACAGATACGCAGTATTTT. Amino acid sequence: CSAYRGTALSTDTQYF.

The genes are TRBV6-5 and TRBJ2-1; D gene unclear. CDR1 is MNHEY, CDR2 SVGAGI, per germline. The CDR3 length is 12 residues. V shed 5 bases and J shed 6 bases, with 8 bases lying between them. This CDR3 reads CASSHNSNEQFF. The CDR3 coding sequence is TGTGCCAGCAGTCATAACAGCAATGAGCAGTTCTTC.

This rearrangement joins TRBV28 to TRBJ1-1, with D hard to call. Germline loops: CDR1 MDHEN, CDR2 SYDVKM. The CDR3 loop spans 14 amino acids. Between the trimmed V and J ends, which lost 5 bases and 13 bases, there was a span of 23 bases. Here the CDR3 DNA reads TGTGCCAGCAGTCCTCCTAGACGGCTGAGAGGTGATTTCTTT. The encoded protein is CASSPPRRLRGDFF.

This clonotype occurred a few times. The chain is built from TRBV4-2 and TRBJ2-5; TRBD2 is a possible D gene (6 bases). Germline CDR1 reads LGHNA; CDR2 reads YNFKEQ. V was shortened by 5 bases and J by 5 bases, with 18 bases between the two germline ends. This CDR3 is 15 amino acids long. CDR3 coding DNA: TGTGCCAGCAGCTGGGACTCTACTTATCTGGAGACCCAGTACTTC. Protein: CASSWDSTYLETQYF.

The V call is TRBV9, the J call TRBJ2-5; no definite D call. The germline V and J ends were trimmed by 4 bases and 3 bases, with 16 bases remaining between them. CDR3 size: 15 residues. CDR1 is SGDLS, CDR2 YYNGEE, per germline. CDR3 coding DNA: TGTGCCAGCAGCCAAAGTTGGCTAGATGAAGAGACCCAGTACTTC. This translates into CASSQSWLDEETQYF.

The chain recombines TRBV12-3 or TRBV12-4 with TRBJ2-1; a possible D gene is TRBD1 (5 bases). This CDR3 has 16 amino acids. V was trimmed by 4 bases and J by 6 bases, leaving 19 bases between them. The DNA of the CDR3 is TGTGCCAGCAGTTACCCACGACCCCTCCAGGGCAATGAGCAGTTCTTC. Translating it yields CASSYPRPLQGNEQFF.

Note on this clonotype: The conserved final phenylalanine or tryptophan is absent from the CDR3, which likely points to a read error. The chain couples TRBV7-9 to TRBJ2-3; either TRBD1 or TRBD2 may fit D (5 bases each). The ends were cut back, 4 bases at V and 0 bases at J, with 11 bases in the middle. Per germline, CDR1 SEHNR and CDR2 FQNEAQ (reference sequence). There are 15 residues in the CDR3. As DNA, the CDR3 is TGTGCCAGCAGCTGCCGGGACCGCAGCACAGATACGCAGTATTTG. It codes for CASSCRDRSTDTQYL.

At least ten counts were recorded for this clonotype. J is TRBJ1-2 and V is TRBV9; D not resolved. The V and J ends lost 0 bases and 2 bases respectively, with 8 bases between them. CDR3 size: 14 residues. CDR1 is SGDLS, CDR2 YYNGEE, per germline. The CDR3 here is CASSVVPENYGYTF. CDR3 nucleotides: TGTGCCAGCAGCGTAGTGCCAGAAAACTATGGCTACACCTTC.

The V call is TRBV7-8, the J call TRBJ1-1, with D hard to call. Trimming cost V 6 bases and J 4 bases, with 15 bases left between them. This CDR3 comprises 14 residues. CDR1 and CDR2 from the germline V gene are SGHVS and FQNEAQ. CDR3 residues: CASSFVVEATEAFF. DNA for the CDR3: TGTGCCAGCAGTTTTGTAGTAGAAGCCACTGAAGCTTTCTTT.

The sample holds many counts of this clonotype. In nucleotides, the CDR3 is TGTGCCAGCAGCCTCGATCTTAGCAATCAGCCCCAGCATTTT. It codes for CASSLDLSNQPQHF. This chain uses TRBV3-1 with TRBJ1-5; no reliable D call. Germline loops: CDR1 LGHDT, CDR2 YNNKEL (reference sequence). V gave up 4 bases and J gave up 0 bases, with 7 bases separating them. The CDR3 consists of 14 residues. Variable domain in full (rest from reference TRBV3-1 and TRBJ1-5): DTAVSQTPKYLVTQMGNDKSIKCEQNLGHDTMYWYKQDSKKFLKIMFSYNNKELIINETVPNRFSPKSPDKAHLNLHINSLELGDSAVYFCASSLDLSNQPQHFGDGTRLSIL.

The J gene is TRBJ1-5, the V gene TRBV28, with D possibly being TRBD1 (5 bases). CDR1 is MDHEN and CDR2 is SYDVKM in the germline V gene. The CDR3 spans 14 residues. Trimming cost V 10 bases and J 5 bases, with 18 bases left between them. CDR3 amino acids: CATESTASYQPQHF. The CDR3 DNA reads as TGTGCCACCGAGTCGACAGCTTCGTATCAGCCCCAGCATTTT.

CDR3 bases: TGTGCCAGCAGCTTAGTTCTAGCGGGGAGCAATGAGCAGTTCTTC. Its translation: CASSLVLAGSNEQFF. The genes are TRBV7-2 and TRBJ2-1; TRBD2 agrees at 9 bases. V lost 1 base and J lost 6; bases outside the gene matches: 4. The CDR3 extends over 15 amino acids. Germline V gene data show CDR1 as SGHTA and CDR2 as FQGNSA.

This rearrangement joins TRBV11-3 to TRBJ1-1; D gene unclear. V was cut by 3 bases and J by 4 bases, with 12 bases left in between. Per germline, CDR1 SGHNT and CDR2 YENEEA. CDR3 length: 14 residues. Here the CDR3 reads CASSFGGISTEAFF. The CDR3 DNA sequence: TGTGCCAGCAGCTTTGGAGGAATTAGCACTGAAGCTTTCTTT.

CDR3 DNA: TGTGCCAGCAGCTTAGTATCTCTGAACAATGAGCAGTTCTTC. Translation: CASSLVSLNNEQFF. This chain links TRBV7-9 with TRBJ2-1; D is unclear. V shed 1 base and J shed 5 bases, with 9 bases lying between them. The CDR3 is made up of 14 amino acids. The germline V gene encodes CDR1 SEHNR and CDR2 FQNEAQ (reference sequence).

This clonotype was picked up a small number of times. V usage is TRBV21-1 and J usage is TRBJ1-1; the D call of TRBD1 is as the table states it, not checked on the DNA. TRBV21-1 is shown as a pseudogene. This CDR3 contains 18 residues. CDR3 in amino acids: CASSKAGNGQGTMTEAFF. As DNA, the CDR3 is TGTGCCAGCAGCAAAGCCGGTAACGGACAGGGAACGATGACTGAAGCTTTCTTT.

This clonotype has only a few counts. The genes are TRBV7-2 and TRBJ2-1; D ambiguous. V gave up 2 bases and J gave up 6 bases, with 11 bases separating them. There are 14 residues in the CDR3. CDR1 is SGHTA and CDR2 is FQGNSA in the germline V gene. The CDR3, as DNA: TGTGCCAGCAGCTTACGGCCAGCAACCAATGAGCAGTTCTTC. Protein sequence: CASSLRPATNEQFF.

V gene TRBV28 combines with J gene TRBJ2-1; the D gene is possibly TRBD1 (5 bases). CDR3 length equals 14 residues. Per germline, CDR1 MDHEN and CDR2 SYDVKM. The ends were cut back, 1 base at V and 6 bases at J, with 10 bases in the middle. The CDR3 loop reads CASSLYPRANEQFF. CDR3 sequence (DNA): TGTGCCAGCAGTTTATATCCCAGGGCCAATGAGCAGTTCTTC.